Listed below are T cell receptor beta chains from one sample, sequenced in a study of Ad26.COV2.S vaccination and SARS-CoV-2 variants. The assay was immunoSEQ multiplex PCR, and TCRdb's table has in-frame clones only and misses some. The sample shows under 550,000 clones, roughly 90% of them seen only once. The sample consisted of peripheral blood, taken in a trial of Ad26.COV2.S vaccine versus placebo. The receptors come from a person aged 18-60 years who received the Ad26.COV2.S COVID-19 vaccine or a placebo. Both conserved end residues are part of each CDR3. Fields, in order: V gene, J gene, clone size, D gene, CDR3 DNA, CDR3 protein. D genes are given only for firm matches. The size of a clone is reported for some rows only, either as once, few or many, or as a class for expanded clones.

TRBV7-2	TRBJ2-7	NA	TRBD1	TGTGCCAGCAGCTTTTTACAGGGGTCCTACGAGCAGTACTTC	CASSFLQGSYEQYF
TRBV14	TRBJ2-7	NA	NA	TGTGCCAGCAGCCAAGTAGCAGAGACACACTACTTC	CASSQVAETHYF
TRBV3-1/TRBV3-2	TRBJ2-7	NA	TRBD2	TGTGCCAGCAGCCAAGACCTCTCTAGCGGGTCTTACGAGCAGTACTTC	CASSQDLSSGSYEQYF
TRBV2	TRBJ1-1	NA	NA	TGTGCCAGCAGACAGATGAACACTGAAGCTTTCTTT	CASRQMNTEAFF
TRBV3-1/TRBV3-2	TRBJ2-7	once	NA	TGTGCCAGCAGCCAAGTTCAGGACGAACCTTACGAGCAGTACTTC	CASSQVQDEPYEQYF
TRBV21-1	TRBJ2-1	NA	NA	TGTGCCAGCATCCGGACTAGCAAAAGCTATGAGCAGTTCTTC	CASIRTSKSYEQFF
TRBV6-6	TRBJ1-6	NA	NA	TGTGCCAGCGGGGGCTTGAATTCACCCCTCCACTTT	CASGGLNSPLHF
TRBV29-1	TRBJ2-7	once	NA	TGCAGCGTCACTAGCAGCAGCTCCTACGAGCAGTACTTC	CSVTSSSSYEQYF
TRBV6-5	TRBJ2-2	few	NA	TGTGCCAGCGGGGCCGGGACACTGAACACCGGGGAGCTGTTTTTT	CASGAGTLNTGELFF
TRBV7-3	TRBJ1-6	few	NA	TGTGCCAGCAGCCTAAGGGGGACCGGTTCTTCACCCCTCCACTTT	CASSLRGTGSSPLHF
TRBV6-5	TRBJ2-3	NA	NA	TGTGCCAGCAGAGCGACAGTCACAGATACGCAGTATTTT	CASRATVTDTQYF
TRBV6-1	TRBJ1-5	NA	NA	TGTGCCAGCAGTGAAGGGGGGAGTACTCAGCCCCAGCATTTT	CASSEGGSTQPQHF
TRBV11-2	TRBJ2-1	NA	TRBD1	TGTGCCAGCAGCCCGGACCGCGGACAGGGGACCTACAATGAGCAGTTCTTC	CASSPDRGQGTYNEQFF
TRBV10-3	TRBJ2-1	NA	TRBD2	TGTGCCATTTTAGCGGGACTACAAATTAATGAGCAGTTCTTC	CAILAGLQINEQFF
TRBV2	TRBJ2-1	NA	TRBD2	TGTGCCAGCAATCACGGGACTAGCGGGAGTGATGAGCAGTTCTTC	CASNHGTSGSDEQFF
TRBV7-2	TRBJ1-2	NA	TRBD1	TGTGCCAGCAGCTCCGGACAGGACGTCAACTATGGCTACACCTTC	CASSSGQDVNYGYTF
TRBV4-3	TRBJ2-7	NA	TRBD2	TGCGCCAGCAGCCAAGATCCGACTAGCGGAATCTACGAGCAGTACTTC	CASSQDPTSGIYEQYF
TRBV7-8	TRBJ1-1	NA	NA	TGTGCCAGCAGCTTAGTGACGCCAGGGGCCATCGAAGCTTTCTTT	CASSLVTPGAIEAFF
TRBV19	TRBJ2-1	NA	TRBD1	TGTGCCAGTAGTAGGGGGACAGGGGATACTGAGCAGTTCTTC	CASSRGTGDTEQFF
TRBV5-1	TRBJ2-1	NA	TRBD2	TGCGCCAGCAGCCGAGCGGGAGTAGGTGGTATTGAGCAGTTCTTC	CASSRAGVGGIEQFF
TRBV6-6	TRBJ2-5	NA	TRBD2	TGTGCCAGCAGTCGGACTAGCGGGGCATTCTTGGGAGAGACCCAGTACTTC	CASSRTSGAFLGETQYF
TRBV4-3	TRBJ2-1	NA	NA	TGCGCCAGCAGCCAGTACAAAGGAGCGGGCACAACCTACAATGAGCAGTTCTTC	CASSQYKGAGTTYNEQFF
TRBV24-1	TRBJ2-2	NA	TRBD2	TGTGCCACCAGCCCTAGCGGTTGGCCCGGGGAGCTGTTTTTT	CATSPSGWPGELFF
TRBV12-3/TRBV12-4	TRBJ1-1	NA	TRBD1	TGTGCCAGCGGAAGACAGGGCCTCACTGAAGCTTTCTTT	CASGRQGLTEAFF
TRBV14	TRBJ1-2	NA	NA	TGTGCCAGCAGCCAAGGGCGCTATGGCTACACCTTC	CASSQGRYGYTF
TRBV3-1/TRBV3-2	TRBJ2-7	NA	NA	TGTGCCAGCAGCCAAGATTTAAACGGGCGCTACGAGCAGTACTTC	CASSQDLNGRYEQYF
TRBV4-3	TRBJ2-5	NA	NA	TGCGCCAGCAGCCAATATCAAGGGCAAGAGACCCAGTACTTC	CASSQYQGQETQYF
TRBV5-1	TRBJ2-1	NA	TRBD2	TGCGCCAGCAGCTGGTTAGCGGGAGTCAGCGATGAGCAGTTCTTC	CASSWLAGVSDEQFF
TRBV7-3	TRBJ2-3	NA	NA	TGTGCCAGCAGCCAGGGACTTGGCACAGATACGCAGTATTTT	CASSQGLGTDTQYF
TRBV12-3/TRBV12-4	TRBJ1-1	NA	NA	TGTGCCAGCGACGGGGGTAACACTGAAGCTTTCTTT	CASDGGNTEAFF
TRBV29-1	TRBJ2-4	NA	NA	TGCAGCGTTGGGGTCCAGTCAGCCAAAAACATTCAGTACTTC	CSVGVQSAKNIQYF
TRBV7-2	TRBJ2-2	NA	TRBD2	TGTGCCAGCAGCTCGCTAAGACTAGCGGGGAACACCGGGGAGCTGTTTTTT	CASSSLRLAGNTGELFF
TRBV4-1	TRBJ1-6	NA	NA	TGCGCCAGCAGCCAAGATACCAGGGTGAATTCACCCCTCCACTTT	CASSQDTRVNSPLHF
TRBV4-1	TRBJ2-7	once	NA	TGCGCCAGCAGCCAAGATCCCCCCTGGGGGGCCGAGCAGTACTTC	CASSQDPPWGAEQYF
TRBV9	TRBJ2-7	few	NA	TGTGCCAGCAGCGTAGGTACCCTAGTCTACGAGCAGTACTTC	CASSVGTLVYEQYF
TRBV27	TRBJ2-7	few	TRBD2	TGTGCCAGGTCGGGGTTAGGGGACCCTACGAGCGGGGCCTACGAGCAGTACTTC	CARSGLGDPTSGAYEQYF
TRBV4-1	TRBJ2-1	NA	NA	TGCGCCAGCAGCCCTTTCCTTAGCTCCTACAATGAGCAGTTCTTC	CASSPFLSSYNEQFF
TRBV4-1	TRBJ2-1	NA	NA	TGCGCCAGCAGCCAAGATCGGGGCAGCTCCTACAATGAGCAGTTCTTC	CASSQDRGSSYNEQFF
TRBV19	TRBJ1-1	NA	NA	TGTGCCAGTAGTATAACAGGGTTAGGGAACACTGAAGCTTTCTTT	CASSITGLGNTEAFF
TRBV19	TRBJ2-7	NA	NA	TGTGCCAGTGGGTACGGGACCACCTACGAGCAGTACTTC	CASGYGTTYEQYF
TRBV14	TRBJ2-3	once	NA	TGTGCCAGCAGCCACCTGGGATCGTCCACAGATACGCAGTATTTT	CASSHLGSSTDTQYF
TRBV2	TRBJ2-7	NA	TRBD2	TGTGCCACAGGACTAGCGGGAAAGTACGAGCAGTACTTC	CATGLAGKYEQYF
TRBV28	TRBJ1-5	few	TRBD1	TGTGCCAGCAGCTTGACAGGGGATCAGCCCCAGCATTTT	CASSLTGDQPQHF
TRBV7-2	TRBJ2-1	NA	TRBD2	TGTGCCAGCAGCTCGACCGGGACTAGCGGGAGAGTATACAATGAGCAGTTCTTC	CASSSTGTSGRVYNEQFF
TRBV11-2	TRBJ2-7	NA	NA	TGTGCCAGCAGCTTGGACAGCTACGAGCAGTACTTC	CASSLDSYEQYF
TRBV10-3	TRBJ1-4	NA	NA	TGTGCCATCAGGGACAGTAATGAAAAACTGTTTTTT	CAIRDSNEKLFF